The 8 T cell receptor beta chains in this list originate from one sample, sequenced in a study of identical twins. Each CDR3 protein gets one entry after TCRdb re-called the 5' RACE reads with MiXCR. The sample includes 430,000 or so distinct CDR3 sequences, roughly 26% of them seen just once. This same sample was also part of a study on T cells expressing NK-cell markers.

Sequencing used CD4+ T cells sorted from blood. Receptor source: a woman aged 18 to 35 in good health.

The DNA for the CDR3 is TGCAGTGCTCGACTAGACCTCAGAGTCATTCAGTACTTC. This sequence encodes CSARLDLRVIQYF. J is TRBJ2-4 and V is TRBV20-1; D possibly corresponds to TRBD2 (6 bases). Germline values: CDR1 DFQATT, CDR2 SNEGSKA (reference sequence). V was shortened by 5 bases and J by 9 bases, with 17 bases between the two germline ends. This CDR3 contains 13 residues.

This chain joins TRBV20-1 and TRBJ2-5; 9 bases map to TRBD1. The CDR3 loop spans 15 amino acids. Germline CDR1 and CDR2: DFQATT and SNEGSKA (reference sequence). The V gene end was trimmed by 5 bases and the J gene end by 2 bases; junction bases not matched to a gene: 9. The CDR3 protein is CSASRGTGRQETQYF. For the CDR3, the DNA is TGCAGTGCTTCCCGTGGGACAGGGAGACAAGAGACCCAGTACTTC.

The V gene is TRBV7-2, the J gene TRBJ2-1; D perhaps matches TRBD2 (7 bases). CDR1 and CDR2 (germline): SGHTA, FQGNSA. The V end was cut by 5 bases, the J end by 2 bases, with 13 bases between. The CDR3 totals 15 residues. The CDR3 DNA follows: TGTGCCAGCAGCCCCAAGGGGGGGACCTACAATGAGCAGTTCTTC. Residues: CASSPKGGTYNEQFF.

This clonotype occurred many times. This sequence joins TRBV15 and TRBJ2-1, with 7 bases that match TRBD1. V was pared by 3 bases and J by 2 bases, with 7 bases of the junction left unmatched. The CDR3 contains 16 residues. Germline CDR1 and CDR2: LNHNV and YYDKDF (reference sequence). The DNA for the CDR3 is TGTGCCACCAGCAGGTCGGGACAGCGTCCCTACAATGAGCAGTTCTTC. As protein: CATSRSGQRPYNEQFF. Looking up the rest from reference TRBV15 and TRBJ2-1 gives the full variable domain: DAMVIQNPRYQVTQFGKPVTLSCSQTLNHNVMYWYQQKSSQAPKLLFHYYDKDFNNEADTPDNFQSRRPNTSFCFLDIRSPGLGDTAMYLCATSRSGQRPYNEQFFGPGTRLTVL.

The V call is TRBV7-9, the J call TRBJ2-2; D is uncertain. The CDR3 is made up of 14 amino acids. Germline CDR1 is SEHNR and CDR2 is FQNEAQ (reference sequence). Trimming removed 5 bases from V and 5 bases from J, with 12 bases in between. The CDR3 protein is CASSGMYGTGELFF. In nucleotides, the CDR3 is TGTGCCAGCAGCGGAATGTACGGAACCGGGGAGCTGTTTTTT.

This chain joins TRBV2 and TRBJ2-7; D ambiguous. CDR1 is SNHLY and CDR2 is FYNNEI in the germline V gene. The ends were cut back, 4 bases at V and 2 bases at J, with 6 bases in the middle. This CDR3 spans 12 amino acids. The CDR3 loop reads CASSAATYEQYF. The CDR3 DNA is TGTGCCAGCAGTGCGGCTACCTACGAGCAGTACTTC.

This sequence joins TRBV6-1 and TRBJ1-1; 9 bases align to TRBD1. With V trimmed by 6 bases and J by 2 bases, 4 bases remained unmatched. In germline, CDR1 is MNHNS, CDR2 SASEGT. This CDR3 has 14 residues. For the CDR3, the DNA is TGTGCCAGCAGAGGGACAGGGCACAACACTGAAGCTTTCTTT. This encodes CASRGTGHNTEAFF.

This clonotype showed up just once. The chain uses TRBV19 and TRBJ2-2; possible D gene TRBD2, 5 bases. Germline-derived CDR1 and CDR2 are LNHDA and SQIVND (reference sequence). Trimming took 6 bases from V and 2 from J, leaving 13 bases between them. The CDR3 totals 15 residues. As DNA, the CDR3 is TGTGCCAGTAGACGGAGAGAGGGCAACACCGGGGAGCTGTTTTTT. This gives the protein CASRRREGNTGELFF.